These 31 T cell receptor beta chains were all obtained from the same sample, sequenced in a study of OX40 agonist ivuxolimab in advanced cancers. TCRdb's copy holds only in-frame clones and misses some; the assay was immunoSEQ multiplex PCR. The sample shows some 9,800 clones, 77% of them seen only once. The sample consisted of CD4+ or CD8+ T cells sorted from blood, taken in a trial of the OX40 agonist ivuxolimab. These receptors came from an adult with an advanced solid tumor such as melanoma, head and neck, liver or kidney cancer.

The rearrangement links TRBV6-5 to TRBJ1-5; D is perhaps TRBD1 (5 bases). Trimming took off 6 bases at V and 4 bases at J, with 13 bases between the two ends. Per the germline V gene, CDR1 is MNHEY and CDR2 is SVGAGI. This CDR3 spans 14 amino acids. The CDR3 spells CASRSEGLNQPQHF. The CDR3 nucleotides are TGTGCCAGCAGGTCCGAGGGGCTGAATCAGCCCCAGCATTTT.

CDR3: CASRTPGGITIYF. DNA for the CDR3: TGTGCCAGCAGGACCCCAGGGGGTATTACCATATATTTT. V and J are TRBV28 and TRBJ1-3, with TRBD1 identical over 7 bases. CDR3 length: 13 amino acids. Trimming removed 6 bases from V and 10 bases from J; junction bases left unmatched: 9. Germline V gives CDR1 MDHEN, CDR2 SYDVKM.

The chain has TRBV6-1 and TRBJ2-5; 10 bases match TRBD2. Germline V gene data show CDR1 as MNHNS and CDR2 as SASEGT. The CDR3 is 15 residues long. Unmatched junction bases numbered 0, after V lost 0 bases and J lost 2 bases. The CDR3 spells CASSEAAGGQETQYF. CDR3 nucleotide sequence: TGTGCCAGCAGTGAAGCAGCGGGAGGGCAAGAGACCCAGTACTTC.

The rearrangement links TRBV9 to TRBJ2-1; D may be TRBD1 or TRBD2 (5 bases each). Germline CDR1 is SGDLS and CDR2 is YYNGEE. Trimming took off 4 bases at V and 6 bases at J, with 17 bases between the two ends. The CDR3 runs 15 residues. DNA of the CDR3: TGTGCCAGCAGCTTCGCCGGGACCGGCTCCAATGAGCAGTTCTTC. Translating it yields CASSFAGTGSNEQFF.

This clone is medium-sized within its sample. The chain employs TRBV7-3 and TRBJ2-2, with no clear D. Trimming took 5 bases from V and 1 from J, leaving 5 bases between them. The CDR3 has 13 residues. CDR1 and CDR2 from the germline V gene are SGHTA and FQGTGA. The CDR3 protein is CASSTRNTGELFF. CDR3 DNA: TGTGCCAGCAGCACAAGGAACACCGGGGAGCTGTTTTTT.

The J gene is TRBJ2-7, the V gene TRBV28; the match to TRBD2 covers 10 bases. The CDR3 runs to 14 residues. Losses at the gene ends were 6 bases for V and 4 bases for J; bases not matched to a gene: 6. Per germline, CDR1 MDHEN and CDR2 SYDVKM. In DNA form, the CDR3 reads TGTGCCAGCAGCCCAGCGGGAGGGCCGTACGAGCAGTACTTC. This encodes CASSPAGGPYEQYF.

The rearrangement uses TRBV7-9 and TRBJ2-5; D may match TRBD1 or TRBD2 (5 bases each). The CDR3 loop spans 15 amino acids. From germline, CDR1 is SEHNR and CDR2 FQNEAQ (reference sequence). V lost 4 bases, J lost 3 bases, and 15 bases lay in between. CDR3 coding DNA: TGTGCCAGCAGCTGGTTGGGGACCGCGGAAGAGACCCAGTACTTC. It yields the protein CASSWLGTAEETQYF.

The chain joins TRBV6-1 to TRBJ2-3, with TRBD2 as a possible D gene (5 bases). Trimming stripped 6 bases from V and 1 base from J, with 14 bases between. The germline CDR1 and CDR2 sequences are MNHNS and SASEGT. There are 15 residues in the CDR3. The CDR3 region has the DNA TGTGCCAGCAGAGCTAGCAATCGAGGCACAGATACGCAGTATTTT. It translates to CASRASNRGTDTQYF.

The chain employs TRBV7-9 and TRBJ2-1; unclear D gene. V lost 3 bases to trimming and J lost 0 bases, with 9 bases between them. This CDR3 region has 15 residues. The germline V gene encodes CDR1 SEHNR and CDR2 FQNEAQ (reference sequence). CDR3 in DNA: TGTGCCAGCAGCTTGGCGGCAAGCTCCTACAATGAGCAGTTCTTC. This translates into CASSLAASSYNEQFF.

V gene TRBV28 combines with J gene TRBJ2-2; TRBD2 matches at 13 bases. Unmatched junction bases numbered 7, after V lost 4 bases and J lost 2 bases. Per the germline V gene, CDR1 is MDHEN and CDR2 is SYDVKM. The CDR3 length is 18 residues. The CDR3 reads CASSSPTSGRPNTGELFF. CDR3 DNA sequence: TGTGCCAGCAGTTCGCCGACTAGCGGGAGGCCTAACACCGGGGAGCTGTTTTTT.

This chain joins TRBV2 and TRBJ2-7; D gene uncertain. Deletions cut 5 bases from V and 0 bases from J, with 8 bases between. The CDR3 contains 13 residues. Germline loops: CDR1 SNHLY, CDR2 FYNNEI. In DNA, the CDR3 is TGTGCCAGCAGTTCACTGAGCTCCTACGAGCAGTACTTC. Residues: CASSSLSSYEQYF.

V usage is TRBV4-1 and J usage is TRBJ2-1; TRBD2 matches 7 bases. V gave up 5 bases and J gave up 6 bases; unmatched junction bases: 16. CDR3 length: 17 residues. Germline CDR1 MGHRA, CDR2 YSYEKL. This CDR3 is CASSGVLRDYRSNEQFF. The CDR3 DNA is TGCGCCAGCAGCGGTGTTCTCCGGGACTACCGATCCAATGAGCAGTTCTTC.

The J gene is TRBJ2-1, the V gene TRBV19; D remains ambiguous. The CDR3 contains 14 residues. Germline V gene lookup returns CDR1 LNHDA and CDR2 SQIVND (reference sequence). Deletions cut 5 bases from V and 3 bases from J, with 11 bases between. CDR3 coding DNA: TGTGCCAGTAGTTCTCTACTGGGCTACAATGAGCAGTTCTTC. It codes for CASSSLLGYNEQFF.

In its sample, this clone ranks as medium-sized. The V gene is TRBV19, the J gene TRBJ2-7, with D uncertain. The CDR3 has 13 residues. The V end was cut by 3 bases, the J end by 0 bases, with 6 bases between. The germline V gene has CDR1 LNHDA and CDR2 SQIVND (reference sequence). CDR3 in DNA: TGTGCCAGTAGTATGGACGTCTCCTACGAGCAGTACTTC. Its protein is CASSMDVSYEQYF.

This clone counts as hyperexpanded. The gene calls are TRBV15 and TRBJ2-5; a weak D match, TRBD2 (6 bases). Germline V gene sequence: CDR1 LNHNV, CDR2 YYDKDF (reference sequence). V lost 5 bases, J lost 5 bases, and 18 bases lay in between. The CDR3 totals 15 residues. The CDR3: CATSDRSGRWETQYF. The CDR3 DNA sequence: TGTGCCACCAGCGACCGGTCGGGGAGGTGGGAGACCCAGTACTTC.

The CDR3 spells CASSYFGHGEAFF. CDR3 DNA: TGTGCCAGCAGTTATTTCGGTCACGGGGAAGCTTTCTTT. The chain links TRBV6-5 to TRBJ1-1, with D unclear. V was trimmed by 3 bases and J by 8 bases, leaving 13 bases between them. CDR3 length: 13 residues. Germline CDR1 is MNHEY and CDR2 is SVGAGI.

The chain carries TRBV9 and TRBJ1-1; D unclear. Between the trimmed V and J ends, which lost 4 bases and 1 base, there was a span of 8 bases. The CDR3 is 13 residues long. Germline V lookup: CDR1 SGDLS, CDR2 YYNGEE. The DNA for the CDR3 is TGTGCCAGCAGCCCAGTGAAGAACACTGAAGCTTTCTTT. Protein: CASSPVKNTEAFF.

The V and J genes are TRBV19 and TRBJ2-5; 9 bases agree with TRBD2. V lost 4 bases, J lost 5 bases, and 11 bases stayed unmatched. Looked up from germline, CDR1 is LNHDA and CDR2 is SQIVND (reference sequence). The CDR3 covers 16 residues. DNA of the CDR3: TGTGCCAGTAGTACCCCGCGGGAGGGCCCTGGGGAGACCCAGTACTTC. Translation gives CASSTPREGPGETQYF.

The chain has TRBV27 and TRBJ2-5, with TRBD1 matching over 7 bases. V shed 5 bases and J 0 bases; nucleotides not matched to a gene: 3. The CDR3 covers 14 residues. Per germline, CDR1 MNHEY and CDR2 SMNVEV (reference sequence). This CDR3 reads CASSLGTDQETQYF. CDR3 sequence (DNA): TGTGCCAGCAGTCTCGGGACAGACCAAGAGACCCAGTACTTC.

This clone was seen a few times. As DNA, the CDR3 is TGTGCCAGCAAGAGCGGGAGTGGCTACGAGCAGTACTTC. This codes for CASKSGSGYEQYF. The chain is built from TRBV28 and TRBJ2-7; 8 bases fit TRBD2. CDR3 size: 13 residues. V lost 7 bases and J lost 3; bases outside the gene matches: 5. Germline CDR1 is MDHEN and CDR2 is SYDVKM.

J is TRBJ1-1 and V is TRBV11-2; 9 bases fit TRBD1. CDR3 size: 13 residues. Germline lookup yields CDR1 SGHAT and CDR2 FQNNGV. The trim removed 4 bases at V and 5 bases at J, leaving 2 bases unmatched. For the CDR3, the DNA is TGTGCCAGCAGCTCGGGGACAGGGACTGAAGCTTTCTTT. Translation gives CASSSGTGTEAFF. The full variable domain, in which reference TRBV11-2 and TRBJ1-1 provide the parts outside the CDR3, is EAGVAQSPRYKIIEKRQSVAFWCNPISGHATLYWYQQILGQGPKLLIQFQNNGVVDDSQLPKDRFSAERLKGVDSTLKIQPAKLEDSAVYLCASSSGTGTEAFFGQGTRLTVV.

This clone showed up just once. An end of the junction does not agree with germline; a read error may underlie this. The chain carries TRBV10-2 and TRBJ2-2, with D unclear. Germline V gene data show CDR1 as WSHSY and CDR2 as SAAADI. The CDR3 sequence is 13 residues long. DNA for the CDR3: TGCGCCAGCAGTGGAAGGAACGCCGGGGAGCTGTTTTTT. Its translation: CASSGRNAGELFF.

This clone is categorized as medium-sized. The genes are TRBV11-2 and TRBJ1-4, with D possibly TRBD1 on 6 matching bases. CDR1 and CDR2 (germline): SGHAT, FQNNGV. The V end was cut by 7 bases, the J end by 6 bases, with 18 bases between. The CDR3 is 15 residues long. The CDR3 here is CASKPTGLADEKLFF. CDR3 DNA sequence: TGTGCCAGCAAGCCAACAGGGTTAGCGGATGAAAAACTGTTTTTT.

The chain is built from TRBV11-1 and TRBJ2-7; the D call may be TRBD1 or TRBD2 (6 bases each). V lost 3 bases and J lost 7, with 16 bases in between. The CDR3 extends over 14 amino acids. Germline V gene lookup returns CDR1 SGHAT and CDR2 FQDESV (reference sequence). The CDR3: CASSFGRGQREQYF. The CDR3 DNA is TGTGCCAGCAGCTTTGGGCGGGGACAACGGGAGCAGTACTTC.

This clone is judged medium-sized. The V call is TRBV19, the J call TRBJ1-5; 9 bases fit TRBD1. Germline V gene data show CDR1 as LNHDA and CDR2 as SQIVND (reference sequence). The CDR3 is 14 residues long. V shed 8 bases, J shed 9 bases, and the junction held 11 bases outside the gene matches. The CDR3 bases are TGTGCCAGTTGCCCGGGACAGGGATATTGGCCCCAGCATTTT. Its protein product is CASCPGQGYWPQHF. The full variable domain, completed using reference TRBV19 and TRBJ1-5, is DGGITQSPKYLFRKEGQNVTLSCEQNLNHDAMYWYRQDPGQGLRLIYYSQIVNDFQKGDIAEGYSVSREKKESFPLTVTSAQKNPTAFYLCASCPGQGYWPQHFGDGTRLSIL.

With respect to this clone: The junction departs from germline at one end; a sequencing error may be responsible. The J gene is TRBJ2-5, the V gene TRBV7-7; D uncertain. The CDR3 runs 14 residues. Germline lookup yields CDR1 SSHAT and CDR2 FNYEAQ (reference sequence). The DNA of the CDR3 is TGTGCTAGCAGCAAATCGGACCTGGGAGAGACCCAGTACTTC. This sequence encodes CASSKSDLGETQYF. Variable domain in full (rest from reference TRBV7-7 and TRBJ2-5): GAGVSQSPRYKVTKRGQDVTLRCDPISSHATLYWYQQALGQGPEFLTYFNYEAQPDKSGLPSDRFSAERPEGSISTLTIQRTEQRDSAMYRCASSKSDLGETQYFGPGTRLLVL.

This chain joins TRBV30 and TRBJ2-1, with TRBD2 matching 13 bases. Per the germline V gene, CDR1 is GTSNPN and CDR2 is SVGIG (reference sequence). With V trimmed by 2 bases and J by 0 bases, 10 bases remained unmatched. CDR3 length equals 19 residues. CDR3 loop: CAWSLPGLAGTSSYNEQFF. CDR3 DNA sequence: TGTGCCTGGAGTCTCCCGGGACTAGCGGGAACAAGCTCCTACAATGAGCAGTTCTTC.

The chain employs TRBV18 and TRBJ1-1; TRBD1 is a possible D gene (6 bases). V shed 5 bases and J shed 4 bases, with 20 bases lying between them. CDR1 is KGHSH, CDR2 LQKENI, per germline. CDR3 length equals 16 residues. DNA of the CDR3: TGTGCCAGCTCATATGTTGAGGGGGGCGAGGGCACTGAAGCTTTCTTT. It encodes CASSYVEGGEGTEAFF.

The V call is TRBV28, the J call TRBJ1-5; D not certain. This CDR3 spans 15 amino acids. The ends were cut back, 3 bases at V and 5 bases at J, with 14 bases in the middle. From germline, CDR1 is MDHEN and CDR2 SYDVKM. The DNA of the CDR3 is TGTGCCAGCAGTTTGAAGTTTAGTACGTATCAGCCCCAGCATTTT. This translates into CASSLKFSTYQPQHF.

V and J are TRBV5-4 and TRBJ1-1; D is ambiguous. Germline assignment: CDR1 SGHNT and CDR2 YYREEE (reference sequence). V lost 4 bases and J lost 4, with 8 bases in between. This CDR3 has 12 amino acids. CDR3 sequence reads: CASSQEITEAFF. The CDR3 region has the DNA TGTGCCAGCAGCCAGGAGATCACTGAAGCTTTCTTT.

This clone came up a few times. The rearrangement joins TRBV6-4 to TRBJ2-3, with D possibly matching TRBD2 (5 bases). CDR1 is MRHNA, CDR2 SNTAGT, per germline. V lost 2 bases, J lost 1 base, and 7 bases lay in between. The CDR3 totals 14 residues. CDR3 amino acids: CASSDAGGTDTQYF. Written as DNA, the CDR3 is TGTGCCAGCAGTGACGCGGGTGGCACAGATACGCAGTATTTT.